The clone carrying this T cell receptor beta chain has only a few counts. Its antigen is not known. The sample comes from a study of neoadjuvant nivolumab and ipilimumab in lung cancer. Study-level results: Higher pretherapy blood TCR richness went with higher resected-tumor richness. TCR richness and clonality were higher in tumors than adjacent uninvolved lung. TCR clonality did not significantly correlate with pathologic tumor regression. TCR sequencing covered a small number of samples.

Germline CDR1 is SGHNT and CDR2 is YYREEE (reference sequence). This CDR3 is built from 14 residues. With 4 bases clipped from V and 7 bases from J, the junction kept 10 bases outside the gene matches. The table came from immunoSEQ multiplex PCR; TCRdb's copy has only in-frame clones and leaves some out. The sample carries tens of thousands of clones, roughly 80% recorded once. The chain links TRBV5-4 to TRBJ2-7; 8 nucleotides align to TRBD1. The TCR sequence derives from an adult with non-small cell lung cancer. The source material was peripheral blood, sampled before neoadjuvant nivolumab, alone or with ipilimumab. The CDR3 sequence: CASSHDRGPWEQYF. In DNA form, the CDR3 reads TGTGCCAGCAGCCATGACAGGGGCCCTTGGGAGCAGTACTTC.